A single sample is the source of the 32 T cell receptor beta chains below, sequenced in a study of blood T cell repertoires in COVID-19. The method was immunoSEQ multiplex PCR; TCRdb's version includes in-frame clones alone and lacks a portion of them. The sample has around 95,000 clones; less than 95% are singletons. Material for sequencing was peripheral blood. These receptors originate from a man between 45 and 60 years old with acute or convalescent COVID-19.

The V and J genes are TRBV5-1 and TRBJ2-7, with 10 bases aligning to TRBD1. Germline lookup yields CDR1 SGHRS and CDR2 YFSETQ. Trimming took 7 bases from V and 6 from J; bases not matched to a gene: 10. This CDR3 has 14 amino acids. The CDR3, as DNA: TGCGCCAGCCAGGTCGGGACAGGGGAACTCGAGCAGTACTTC. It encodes CASQVGTGELEQYF.

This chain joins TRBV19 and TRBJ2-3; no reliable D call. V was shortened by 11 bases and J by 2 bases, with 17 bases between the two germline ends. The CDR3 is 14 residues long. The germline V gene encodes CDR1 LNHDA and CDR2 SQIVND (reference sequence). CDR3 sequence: CASAEIVNTDTQYF. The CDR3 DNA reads TGTGCCTCCGCGGAGATTGTCAACACAGATACGCAGTATTTT.

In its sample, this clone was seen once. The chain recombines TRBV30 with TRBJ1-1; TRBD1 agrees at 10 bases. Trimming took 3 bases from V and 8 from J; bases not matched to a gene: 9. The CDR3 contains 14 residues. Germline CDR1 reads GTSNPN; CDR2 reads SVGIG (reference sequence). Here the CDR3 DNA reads TGTGCCTGGAGCCTCGGACAGGGGGTGAGAGAAGCTTTCTTT. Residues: CAWSLGQGVREAFF.

The CDR3 DNA is TGTGCCAGCAGTGAAGTAGTACTCGGGAATGAGCAGTTCTTC. Its translation is CASSEVVLGNEQFF. J is TRBJ2-1 and V is TRBV2, with D unclear. The CDR3 length is 14 residues. Germline CDR1 is SNHLY and CDR2 is FYNNEI. V shed 1 base and J shed 7 bases, with 11 bases lying between them.

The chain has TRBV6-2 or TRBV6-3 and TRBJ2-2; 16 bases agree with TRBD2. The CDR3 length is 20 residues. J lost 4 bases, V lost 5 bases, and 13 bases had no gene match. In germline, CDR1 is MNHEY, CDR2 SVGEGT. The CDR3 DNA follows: TGTGCCAGCAGTACCGACAGGGGACTAGCGGGAGGGCTTAGCACCGGGGAGCTGTTTTTT. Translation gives CASSTDRGLAGGLSTGELFF.

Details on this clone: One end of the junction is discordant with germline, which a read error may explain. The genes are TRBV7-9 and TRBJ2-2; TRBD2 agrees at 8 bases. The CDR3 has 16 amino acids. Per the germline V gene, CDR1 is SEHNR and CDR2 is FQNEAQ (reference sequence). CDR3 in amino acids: CASILTGLAGPGELFF. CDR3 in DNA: TGTGCCAGCATCTTAACGGGGCTAGCGGGCCCCGGGGAGCTGTTTTTT.

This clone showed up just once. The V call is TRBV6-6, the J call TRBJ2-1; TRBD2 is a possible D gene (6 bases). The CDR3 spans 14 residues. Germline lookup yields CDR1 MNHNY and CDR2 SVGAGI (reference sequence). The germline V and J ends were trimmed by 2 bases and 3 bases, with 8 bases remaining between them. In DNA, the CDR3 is TGTGCCAGCAGTTACGCCGGGGGCTACAATGAGCAGTTCTTC. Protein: CASSYAGGYNEQFF.

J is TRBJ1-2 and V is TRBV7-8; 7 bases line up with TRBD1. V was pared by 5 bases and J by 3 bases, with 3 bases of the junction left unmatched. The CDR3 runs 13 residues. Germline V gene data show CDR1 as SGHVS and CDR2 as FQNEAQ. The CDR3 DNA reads TGTGCCAGCAGCATAGGACAGGACTATGGCTACACCTTC. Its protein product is CASSIGQDYGYTF.

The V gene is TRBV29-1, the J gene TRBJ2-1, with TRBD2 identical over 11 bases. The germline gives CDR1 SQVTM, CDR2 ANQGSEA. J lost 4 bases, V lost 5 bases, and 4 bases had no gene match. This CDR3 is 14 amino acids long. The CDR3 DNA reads TGCAGCGTTCAAAGACTAGCGGGATACAATGAGCAGTTCTTC. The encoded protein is CSVQRLAGYNEQFF.

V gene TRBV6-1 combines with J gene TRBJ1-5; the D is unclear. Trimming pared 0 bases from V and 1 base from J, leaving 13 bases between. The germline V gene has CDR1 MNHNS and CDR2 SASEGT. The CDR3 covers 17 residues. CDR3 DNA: TGTGCCAGCAGTGAAGCCTCTTGGGGAGGGAGCAATCAGCCCCAGCATTTT. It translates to CASSEASWGGSNQPQHF.

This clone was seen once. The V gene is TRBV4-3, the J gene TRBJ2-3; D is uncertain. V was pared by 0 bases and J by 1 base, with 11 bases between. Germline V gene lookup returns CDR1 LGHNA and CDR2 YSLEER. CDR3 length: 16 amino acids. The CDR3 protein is CASSQDTQQGTDTQYF. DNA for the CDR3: TGCGCCAGCAGCCAAGACACCCAGCAGGGCACAGATACGCAGTATTTT.

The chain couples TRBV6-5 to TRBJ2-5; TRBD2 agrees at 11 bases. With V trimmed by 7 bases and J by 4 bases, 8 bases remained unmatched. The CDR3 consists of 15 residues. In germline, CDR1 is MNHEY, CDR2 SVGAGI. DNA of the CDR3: TGTGCCAGCAAGATGTTAGCGGGAGGGCGAGAGACCCAGTACTTC. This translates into CASKMLAGGRETQYF.

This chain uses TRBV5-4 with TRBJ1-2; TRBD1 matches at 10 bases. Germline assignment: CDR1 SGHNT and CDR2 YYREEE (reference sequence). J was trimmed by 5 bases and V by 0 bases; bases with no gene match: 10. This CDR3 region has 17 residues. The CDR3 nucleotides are TGTGCCAGCAGCTTGGCGGGCGACAGGGGGCCCGGGTATGGCTACACCTTC. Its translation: CASSLAGDRGPGYGYTF.

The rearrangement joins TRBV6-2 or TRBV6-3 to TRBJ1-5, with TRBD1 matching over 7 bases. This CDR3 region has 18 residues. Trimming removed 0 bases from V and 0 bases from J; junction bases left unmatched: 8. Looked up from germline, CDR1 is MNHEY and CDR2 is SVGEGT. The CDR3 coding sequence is TGTGCCAGCAGTTACTCGAAAAGGGACAGTTATAGCAATCAGCCCCAGCATTTT. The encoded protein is CASSYSKRDSYSNQPQHF.

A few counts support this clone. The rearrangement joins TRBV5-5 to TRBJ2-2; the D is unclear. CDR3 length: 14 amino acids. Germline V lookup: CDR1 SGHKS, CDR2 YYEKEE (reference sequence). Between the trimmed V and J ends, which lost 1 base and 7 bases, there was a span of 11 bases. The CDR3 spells CASSLPFTVGELFF. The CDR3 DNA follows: TGTGCCAGCAGCTTGCCTTTTACGGTCGGGGAGCTGTTTTTT. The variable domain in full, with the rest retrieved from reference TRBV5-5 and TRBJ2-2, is DAGVTQSPTHLIKTRGQQVTLRCSPISGHKSVSWYQQVLGQGPQFIFQYYEKEERGRGNFPDRFSARQFPNYSSELNVNALLLGDSALYLCASSLPFTVGELFFGEGSRLTVL.

In nucleotides, the CDR3 is TGTGCCAGCACCAACGACAGGGGGCGTCCGCAGTTCTTC. Its protein product is CASTNDRGRPQFF. This chain connects TRBV7-2 to TRBJ2-1; 10 bases match TRBD1. V was pared by 7 bases and J by 12 bases, with 9 bases of the junction left unmatched. The germline CDR1 and CDR2 sequences are SGHTA and FQGNSA. There are 13 residues in the CDR3.

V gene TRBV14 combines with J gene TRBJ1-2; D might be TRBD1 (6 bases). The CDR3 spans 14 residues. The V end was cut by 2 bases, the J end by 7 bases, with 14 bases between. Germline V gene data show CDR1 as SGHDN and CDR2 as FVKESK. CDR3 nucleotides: TGTGCCAGCAGCCAAACACAGGGTTCGAGTGGCTACACCTTC. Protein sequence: CASSQTQGSSGYTF.

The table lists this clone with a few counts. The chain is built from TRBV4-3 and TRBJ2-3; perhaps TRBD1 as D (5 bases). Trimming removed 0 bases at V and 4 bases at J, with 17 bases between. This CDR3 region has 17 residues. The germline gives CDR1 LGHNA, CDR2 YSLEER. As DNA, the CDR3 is TGCGCCAGCAGCCAAGATGGTGGCAGGGTTGTCGCAGATACGCAGTATTTT. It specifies CASSQDGGRVVADTQYF.

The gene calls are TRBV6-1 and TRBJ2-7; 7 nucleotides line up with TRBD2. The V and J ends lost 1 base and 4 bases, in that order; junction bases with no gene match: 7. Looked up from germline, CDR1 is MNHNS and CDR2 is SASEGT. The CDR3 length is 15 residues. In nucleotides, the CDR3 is TGTGCCAGCAGTGAAGGTGCGGGAGAAGGTTACGAGCAGTACTTC. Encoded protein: CASSEGAGEGYEQYF.

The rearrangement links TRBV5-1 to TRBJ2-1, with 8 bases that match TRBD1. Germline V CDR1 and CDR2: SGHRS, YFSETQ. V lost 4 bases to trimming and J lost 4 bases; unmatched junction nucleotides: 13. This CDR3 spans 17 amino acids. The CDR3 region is CASSTFAGTGIYNEQFF. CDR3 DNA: TGCGCCAGCAGCACCTTCGCCGGGACAGGCATTTACAATGAGCAGTTCTTC. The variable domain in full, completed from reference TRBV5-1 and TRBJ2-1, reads KAGVTQTPRYLIKTRGQQVTLSCSPISGHRSVSWYQQTPGQGLQFLFEYFSETQRNKGNFPGRFSGRQFSNSRSEMNVSTLELGDSALYLCASSTFAGTGIYNEQFFGPGTRLTVL.

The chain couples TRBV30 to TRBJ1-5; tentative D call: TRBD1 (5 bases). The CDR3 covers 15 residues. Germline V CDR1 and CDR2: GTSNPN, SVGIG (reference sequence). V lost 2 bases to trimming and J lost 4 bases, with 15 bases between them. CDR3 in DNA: TGTGCCTGGAGTATAGTAGCTGGGGCGAATCAGCCCCAGCATTTT. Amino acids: CAWSIVAGANQPQHF. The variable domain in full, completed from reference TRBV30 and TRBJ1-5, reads SQTIHQWPATLVQPVGSPLSLECTVEGTSNPNLYWYRQAAGRGLQLLFYSVGIGQISSEVPQNLSASRPQDRQFILSSKKLLLSDSGFYLCAWSIVAGANQPQHFGDGTRLSIL.

The chain's CDR3 is CASSRTSGSSYEQYF. The CDR3 nucleotides are TGTGCCAGCAGCCGGACTAGCGGGAGTTCCTACGAGCAGTACTTC. The chain links TRBV6-5 to TRBJ2-7; 13 bases map to TRBD2. Germline CDR1 is MNHEY and CDR2 is SVGAGI. The CDR3 length is 15 residues. The J segment lost 1 base and the V segment lost 6 bases, leaving 3 bases of the junction unmatched.

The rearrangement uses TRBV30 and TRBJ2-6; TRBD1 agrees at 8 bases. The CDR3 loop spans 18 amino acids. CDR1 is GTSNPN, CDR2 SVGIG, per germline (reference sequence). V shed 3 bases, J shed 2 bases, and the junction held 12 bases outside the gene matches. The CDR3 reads CAWRKIGKTGAGANVLTF. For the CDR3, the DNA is TGTGCCTGGAGAAAGATCGGCAAGACAGGGGCTGGGGCCAACGTCCTGACTTTC.

CDR3 amino acids: CASSEFYGGYTF. In DNA form, the CDR3 reads TGTGCCAGCAGTGAGTTTTACGGGGGCTACACCTTC. This chain joins TRBV2 and TRBJ1-2; D ambiguous. The CDR3 covers 12 residues. V lost 3 bases to trimming and J lost 8 bases, with 10 bases between them. The V gene's germline CDR1 is SNHLY and CDR2 FYNNEI.

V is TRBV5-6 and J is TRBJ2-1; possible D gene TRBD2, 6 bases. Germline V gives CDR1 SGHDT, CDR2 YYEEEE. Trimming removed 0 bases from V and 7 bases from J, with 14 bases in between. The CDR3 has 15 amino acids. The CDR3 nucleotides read TGTGCCAGCAGCTTGGCCCCGACGGCGGGGAATGAGCAGTTCTTC. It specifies CASSLAPTAGNEQFF.

The CDR3 here is CASSPGQVSYEQYF. In nucleotides, the CDR3 is TGTGCCAGCAGCCCGGGACAGGTTTCCTACGAGCAGTACTTC. The chain uses TRBV5-4 and TRBJ2-7; 8 nucleotides line up with TRBD1. Germline trimming cut 4 bases from V and 1 base from J; bases unmatched to any gene: 4. The length of the CDR3 is 14 residues. The germline CDR1 and CDR2 sequences are SGHNT and YYREEE (reference sequence).

The CDR3 coding sequence is TGTGCCAGCAATCAGGGCTCAACTAATGAAAAACTGTTTTTT. As protein: CASNQGSTNEKLFF. The rearrangement uses TRBV25-1 and TRBJ1-4, with D possibly matching TRBD1 (5 bases). The CDR3 is 14 amino acids. V was cut by 7 bases and J by 0 bases, with 9 bases left in between. From germline, CDR1 is MGHDK and CDR2 SYGVNS.

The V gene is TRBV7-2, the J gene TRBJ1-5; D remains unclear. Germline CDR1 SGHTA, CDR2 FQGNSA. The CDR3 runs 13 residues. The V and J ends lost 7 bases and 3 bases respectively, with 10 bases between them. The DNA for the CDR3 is TGTGCCAGCACCGCGTCCCCCAATCAGCCCCAGCATTTT. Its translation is CASTASPNQPQHF.

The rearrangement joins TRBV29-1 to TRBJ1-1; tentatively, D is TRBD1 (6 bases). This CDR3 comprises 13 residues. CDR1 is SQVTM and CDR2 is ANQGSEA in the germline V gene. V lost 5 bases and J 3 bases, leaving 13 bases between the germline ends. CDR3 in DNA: TGCAGCGTTAGCCCAGGGGCTGACACTGAAGCTTTCTTT. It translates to CSVSPGADTEAFF.

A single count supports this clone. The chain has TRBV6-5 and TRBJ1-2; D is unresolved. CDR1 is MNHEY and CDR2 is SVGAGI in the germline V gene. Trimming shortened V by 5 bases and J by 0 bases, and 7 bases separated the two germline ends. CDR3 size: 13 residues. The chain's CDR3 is CASSREPNYGYTF. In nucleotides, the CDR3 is TGTGCCAGCAGTCGGGAGCCTAACTATGGCTACACCTTC.

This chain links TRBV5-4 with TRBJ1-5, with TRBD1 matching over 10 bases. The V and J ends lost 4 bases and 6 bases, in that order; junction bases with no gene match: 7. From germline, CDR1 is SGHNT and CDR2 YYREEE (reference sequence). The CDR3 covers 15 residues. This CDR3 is CASSTDRGLGQPQHF. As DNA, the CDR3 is TGTGCCAGCAGCACCGACAGGGGGCTGGGTCAGCCCCAGCATTTT. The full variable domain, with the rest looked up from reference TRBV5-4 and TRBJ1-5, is ETGVTQSPTHLIKTRGQQVTLRCSSQSGHNTVSWYQQALGQGPQFIFQYYREEENGRGNFPPRFSGLQFPNYSSELNVNALELDDSALYLCASSTDRGLGQPQHFGDGTRLSIL.

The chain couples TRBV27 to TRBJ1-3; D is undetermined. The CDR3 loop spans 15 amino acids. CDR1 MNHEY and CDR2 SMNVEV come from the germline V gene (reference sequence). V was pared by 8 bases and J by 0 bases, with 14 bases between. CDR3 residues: CASGSSGGSGNTIYF. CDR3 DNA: TGTGCCAGCGGATCCTCCGGAGGCTCTGGAAACACCATATATTTT.